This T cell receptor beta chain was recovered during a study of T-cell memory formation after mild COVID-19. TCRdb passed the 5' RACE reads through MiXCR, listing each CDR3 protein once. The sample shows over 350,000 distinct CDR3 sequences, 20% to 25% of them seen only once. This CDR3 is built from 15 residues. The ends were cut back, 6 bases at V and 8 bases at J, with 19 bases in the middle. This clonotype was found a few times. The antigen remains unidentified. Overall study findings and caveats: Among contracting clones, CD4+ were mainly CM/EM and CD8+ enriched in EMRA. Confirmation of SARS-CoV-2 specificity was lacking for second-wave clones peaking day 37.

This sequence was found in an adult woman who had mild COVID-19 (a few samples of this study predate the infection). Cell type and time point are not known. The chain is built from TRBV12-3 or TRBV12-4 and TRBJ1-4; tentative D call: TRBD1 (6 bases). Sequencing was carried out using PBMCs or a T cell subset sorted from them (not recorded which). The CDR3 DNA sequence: TGTGCCAGCAGAGCCGGGACACCGGGCAGGGAAAAACTGTTTTTT. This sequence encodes CASRAGTPGREKLFF.